This is a list of T cell receptor beta chains from one sample in a study of CD8+ T cells in alopecia areata. Only in-frame clones appear in the TCRdb table, and some are missing; sequencing was by immunoSEQ multiplex PCR. The table shows around 110,000 clones, with roughly 84% occurring only once. The material was CD8+ T cells sorted from blood, obtained at week 24, from a patient treated with tofacitinib. These receptors came from a human donor with alopecia areata. Both conserved end residues are part of each CDR3. Fields, in order: J gene, D gene, clone size, V gene, CDR3 DNA, CDR3 protein. A D gene is named only where the DNA matches it firmly. Expanded clones get a size class; other rows say once, few or many, or leave the size out.

J: TRBJ2-3
D: .
size: .
V: TRBV29-1
DNA: TGCAGCGTTGACGCGGACGCGGGCACTAGCACAGATACGCAGTATTTT
CDR3: CSVDADAGTSTDTQYF

J: TRBJ2-3
D: .
size: .
V: TRBV7-9
DNA: TGTGCCAGCAGCACCGGGACACTAAGCACAGATACGCAGTATTTT
CDR3: CASSTGTLSTDTQYF

J: TRBJ2-7
D: .
size: .
V: TRBV5-1
DNA: TGCGCCAGCAGCTTGGTGACAGAACCTATCTACGAGCAGTACTTC
CDR3: CASSLVTEPIYEQYF

J: TRBJ2-5
D: .
size: once
V: TRBV7-7
DNA: TGTGCTAGCAGCTTAGAGCCAAGCCTGGGCCAGGTTGAGACCCAGTACTTC
CDR3: CASSLEPSLGQVETQYF

J: TRBJ2-7
D: .
size: .
V: TRBV4-2
DNA: TGTGCCAGCAGCCAAGGGGGCTACGAGCAGTACTTC
CDR3: CASSQGGYEQYF

J: TRBJ1-2
D: .
size: .
V: TRBV13
DNA: TGTGCCAGCAGCTTAGGTGCGCAGGACTTCTATGGCTACACCTTC
CDR3: CASSLGAQDFYGYTF

J: TRBJ2-7
D: TRBD2
size: once
V: TRBV7-9
DNA: TGTGCCAGCAGCTGGGGGACTAGCGGAGAGGAGCAGTACTTC
CDR3: CASSWGTSGEEQYF

J: TRBJ2-3
D: TRBD1
size: .
V: TRBV5-1
DNA: TGCGCCAGCAGCCAAGGACAGGTGGGGACAGATACGCAGTATTTT
CDR3: CASSQGQVGTDTQYF

J: TRBJ2-7
D: .
size: .
V: TRBV5-1
DNA: TGCGCCAGCAGCTCGGAGGACAGCTCCTACGAGCAGTACTTC
CDR3: CASSSEDSSYEQYF

J: TRBJ2-3
D: TRBD1
size: few
V: TRBV15
DNA: TGTGCCACCAGCAGAGGAGGGGGCAGGGGGATGGATACGCAGTATTTT
CDR3: CATSRGGGRGMDTQYF

J: TRBJ2-1
D: .
size: .
V: TRBV27
DNA: TGTGCCAGCAGTTTTAGCCGAGATGAGCAGTTCTTC
CDR3: CASSFSRDEQFF

J: TRBJ2-5
D: TRBD2
size: few
V: TRBV7-7
DNA: TGTGCTAGCGGGAGTACGGTACTCCGGACCCAGTACTTC
CDR3: CASGSTVLRTQYF

J: TRBJ1-2
D: TRBD1
size: .
V: TRBV7-8
DNA: TGTGCCAGCAGCTCCGGGACAGGGACTGTTTTTCGCTACACCTTC
CDR3: CASSSGTGTVFRYTF

J: TRBJ2-5
D: .
size: .
V: TRBV4-3
DNA: TGCGCCAGCAGCCAAGAGGGGGGACTCCAAGAGACCCAGTACTTC
CDR3: CASSQEGGLQETQYF

J: TRBJ2-3
D: TRBD2
size: .
V: TRBV2
DNA: TGTGCCAGCGGCGAGCGGGGGGCCGATGGGGATACGCAGTATTTT
CDR3: CASGERGADGDTQYF

J: TRBJ1-2
D: .
size: once
V: TRBV10-3
DNA: TGTGCCATCAGTGAGTCAGAAGACGGCTACTATGGCTACACCTTC
CDR3: CAISESEDGYYGYTF

J: TRBJ2-3
D: .
size: .
V: TRBV29-1
DNA: TGCAGCGTTGAGGTCAGCTCATATACGCAGTATTTT
CDR3: CSVEVSSYTQYF

J: TRBJ2-1
D: .
size: .
V: TRBV19
DNA: TGTGCCAGTAGTATCGCAATGGGACCTAATGAGCAGTTCTTC
CDR3: CASSIAMGPNEQFF

J: TRBJ2-7
D: .
size: .
V: TRBV30
DNA: TGTGCCTGGAGTTCCCAGCCGGGGGAGCAGTACTTC
CDR3: CAWSSQPGEQYF

J: TRBJ2-7
D: TRBD2
size: few
V: TRBV13
DNA: TGTGCCAGCAGCTCCACCGGGACTAGGGGGAACTACGAGCAGTACTTC
CDR3: CASSSTGTRGNYEQYF

J: TRBJ1-6
D: TRBD1
size: .
V: TRBV4-3
DNA: TGCGCCAGCAGCCCGGGACAGGGTGTAGCCTATAATTCACCCCTCCACTTT
CDR3: CASSPGQGVAYNSPLHF

J: TRBJ2-7
D: TRBD2
size: .
V: TRBV29-1
DNA: TGCAGCGTTGTTAGTAGCGGGGTGTTCTACGAGCAGTACTTC
CDR3: CSVVSSGVFYEQYF

J: TRBJ1-2
D: .
size: .
V: TRBV4-1
DNA: TGCGCCAGCAGCCAAGCCCGATTCTATGGCTACACCTTC
CDR3: CASSQARFYGYTF

J: TRBJ1-3
D: .
size: .
V: TRBV9
DNA: TGTGCCAGCAGCCCCGGACACTTGAGCTCTGGAAACACCATATATTTT
CDR3: CASSPGHLSSGNTIYF

J: TRBJ1-2
D: .
size: .
V: TRBV29-1
DNA: TGCGGCGTTGCGGACAGAAACTATGGCTACACCTTC
CDR3: CGVADRNYGYTF

J: TRBJ2-1
D: TRBD2
size: .
V: TRBV4-3
DNA: TGCGCCAGCAGTCAGGAGCGGGGGGCCGATGAGCAGTTCTTC
CDR3: CASSQERGADEQFF

J: TRBJ2-1
D: .
size: .
V: TRBV27
DNA: TGTGCCAGCAGTTTAAAGATTACGTCCGGACTCTACAATGAGCAGTTCTTC
CDR3: CASSLKITSGLYNEQFF

J: TRBJ1-5
D: TRBD1
size: once
V: TRBV29-1
DNA: TGCAGCGTTTGGACAGGGAAACTAAATCAGCCCCAGCATTTT
CDR3: CSVWTGKLNQPQHF

J: TRBJ2-1
D: TRBD2
size: .
V: TRBV5-4
DNA: TGTGCCAGCAGCTTCGTGACTAGCGGGGCAGAGCAGTTCTTC
CDR3: CASSFVTSGAEQFF

J: TRBJ1-5
D: .
size: .
V: TRBV30
DNA: TGTGCCTGGAGCCAGGGGAGGGGAAATCAGCCCCAGCATTTT
CDR3: CAWSQGRGNQPQHF

J: TRBJ2-5
D: .
size: .
V: TRBV6-5
DNA: TGTGCCAGCAGTTACGGAGTGTCGGGGCGGAAAGAGACCCAGTACTTC
CDR3: CASSYGVSGRKETQYF

J: TRBJ1-1
D: .
size: .
V: TRBV29-1
DNA: TGCAGCGTTGCACTCCAGAACACTGAAGCTTTCTTT
CDR3: CSVALQNTEAFF

J: TRBJ2-7
D: TRBD2
size: .
V: TRBV4-1
DNA: TGCGCCAGCAGCCAAGTATTAGGGACTAGTTCCTACGAGCAGTACTTC
CDR3: CASSQVLGTSSYEQYF

J: TRBJ1-6
D: .
size: .
V: TRBV6-6
DNA: TGTGCGGTTGGTTCACCCCTCCACTTT
CDR3: CAVGSPLHF

J: TRBJ1-2
D: TRBD1
size: .
V: TRBV7-8
DNA: TGTGCCAGCAGCTTAGCATTGACAGGGTACGGCTACACCTTC
CDR3: CASSLALTGYGYTF

J: TRBJ2-3
D: .
size: .
V: TRBV23-1
DNA: TGCGCCAGCAGTCAGCAGGGGAATTTCACAGATACGCAGTATTTT
CDR3: CASSQQGNFTDTQYF

J: TRBJ2-5
D: .
size: .
V: TRBV7-8
DNA: TGTGCCAGCAGCTTGTATCAGCGGGCTCAAGAGACCCAGTACTTC
CDR3: CASSLYQRAQETQYF

J: TRBJ2-2
D: TRBD2
size: .
V: TRBV6-1
DNA: TGTGCCAGCAGTGAACTAGCGGGGGGCGGCACCGGGGAGCTGTTTTTT
CDR3: CASSELAGGGTGELFF

J: TRBJ2-5
D: TRBD2
size: .
V: TRBV7-3
DNA: TGTGCCAGCACCGTAGCGGGGGGTCCCCTCGCGGTCCAAGAGACCCAGTACTTC
CDR3: CASTVAGGPLAVQETQYF

J: TRBJ1-2
D: .
size: .
V: TRBV29-1
DNA: TGCAGCGTTGGACAGGACCCGGCTCGGGATGGCTACACCTTC
CDR3: CSVGQDPARDGYTF

J: TRBJ2-1
D: .
size: .
V: TRBV4-1
DNA: TGCGCCAGCAGCCGGGACTCCGACTTTAACAATGAGCAGTTCTTC
CDR3: CASSRDSDFNNEQFF

J: TRBJ2-2
D: .
size: .
V: TRBV4-2
DNA: TGTGCCAGCAGCCAAACTCGACGGACCACCGGGGAGCTGTTTTTT
CDR3: CASSQTRRTTGELFF

J: TRBJ2-5
D: .
size: .
V: TRBV29-1
DNA: TGCAGCGTCGAGGGGCTCCTTGGTGAGACCCAGTACTTC
CDR3: CSVEGLLGETQYF

J: TRBJ2-1
D: .
size: .
V: TRBV5-5
DNA: TGTGCCAGCAGGTACGAGGGGAATGAGCAGTTCTTC
CDR3: CASRYEGNEQFF

J: TRBJ2-4
D: TRBD2
size: .
V: TRBV27
DNA: TGTGCCAGCAGTCCCAGCGTATGGGAGGGGGCCAAAAACATTCAGTACTTC
CDR3: CASSPSVWEGAKNIQYF

J: TRBJ1-1
D: TRBD1
size: .
V: TRBV27
DNA: TGTGCCAGCAGTCGTCAGACAGGGGGATGGACTGAAGCTTTCTTT
CDR3: CASSRQTGGWTEAFF

J: TRBJ1-1
D: .
size: .
V: TRBV13
DNA: TGTGCCAGCAGCCCCCGGACAGCATCCCAGGGGACTGAAGCTTTCTTT
CDR3: CASSPRTASQGTEAFF

J: TRBJ1-6
D: .
size: .
V: TRBV7-2
DNA: TGTGCCAGCAGCATCAGGGTGGACTCACCCCTCCACTTT
CDR3: CASSIRVDSPLHF

J: TRBJ2-7
D: TRBD1
size: .
V: TRBV5-1
DNA: TGCGCCAGCAGCCCGGGGGCCACGGGACAGGGATGGTACGAGCAGTACTTC
CDR3: CASSPGATGQGWYEQYF

J: TRBJ2-7
D: TRBD1
size: .
V: TRBV4-1
DNA: TGCGCCAGCAGCCAACGCTTTGCAGGGGGTAGCGACGAGCAGTACTTC
CDR3: CASSQRFAGGSDEQYF

J: TRBJ2-2
D: .
size: once
V: TRBV6-5
DNA: TGTGCCAGCAGTTACTCGACCGCGAACACCGGGGAGCTGTTTTTT
CDR3: CASSYSTANTGELFF

J: TRBJ2-7
D: .
size: once
V: TRBV7-9
DNA: TGTGCCAGCAGCTTATTTTCGGGCGAGCAGTACTTC
CDR3: CASSLFSGEQYF

J: TRBJ2-2
D: .
size: .
V: TRBV10-3
DNA: TGTGCCATCACCGGGGGGCCGAACACCGGGGAGCTGTTTTTT
CDR3: CAITGGPNTGELFF

J: TRBJ2-7
D: .
size: .
V: TRBV29-1
DNA: TGCAGCGTTGAAATCGCGAGACACTATGGCTACGAGCAGTACTTC
CDR3: CSVEIARHYGYEQYF

J: TRBJ1-3
D: .
size: .
V: TRBV5-1
DNA: TGCGCCAGCAGCTACGGAGCTACGCTCGGAAACACCATATATTTT
CDR3: CASSYGATLGNTIYF

J: TRBJ2-1
D: TRBD2
size: .
V: TRBV7-9
DNA: TGTGCCAGCAGCTTAGTCCCAGCGGGGTACAGCTATGAGCAGTTCTTC
CDR3: CASSLVPAGYSYEQFF

J: TRBJ2-5
D: .
size: .
V: TRBV7-3
DNA: TGTGCCAGCAGCTCCGAGGGCCAAGAGACCCAGTACTTC
CDR3: CASSSEGQETQYF

J: TRBJ1-4
D: .
size: .
V: TRBV30
DNA: TGTGCCTGGAGAATGAACGAATACGAAAAACTGTTTTTT
CDR3: CAWRMNEYEKLFF

J: TRBJ2-7
D: .
size: few
V: TRBV5-1
DNA: TGCGCCAGCAGCCTGAGCACTACCTACGAGCAGTACTTC
CDR3: CASSLSTTYEQYF

J: TRBJ2-3
D: TRBD2
size: .
V: TRBV7-9
DNA: TGTGCCAGCAGCTTCGGCGGACTAGCGGGCACAGATACGCAGTATTTT
CDR3: CASSFGGLAGTDTQYF